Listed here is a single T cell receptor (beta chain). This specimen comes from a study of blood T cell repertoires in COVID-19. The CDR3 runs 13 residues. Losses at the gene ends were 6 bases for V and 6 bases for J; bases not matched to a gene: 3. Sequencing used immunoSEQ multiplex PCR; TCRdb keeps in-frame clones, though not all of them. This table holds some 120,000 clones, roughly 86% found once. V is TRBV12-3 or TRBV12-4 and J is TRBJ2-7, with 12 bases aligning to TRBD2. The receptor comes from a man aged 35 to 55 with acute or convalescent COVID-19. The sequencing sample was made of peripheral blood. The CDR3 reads CASRTSGSGEQYF. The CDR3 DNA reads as TGTGCCAGCAGGACTAGCGGGAGCGGCGAGCAGTACTTC.